The present T cell receptor beta chain was sequenced within a study of Ad26.COV2.S vaccination and SARS-CoV-2 variants. Study results and limitations: The placebo group had lower spike-specific TCR breadth than the vaccine recipients did. People who got the vaccine or the placebo had similar non-spike TCR breadth.

Repertoires were generated with immunoSEQ multiplex PCR, while TCRdb's copy carries only in-frame clones and drops some. The sample records around 340,000 clones, 75% to 90% being singletons. Points on this clone: Its cognate antigen is unknown.

Treatment in this sample: about 20 received Ad26.COV2.S at low or high dose, single or two shots; about five received placebo; per-sample allocation not given. Specimen acquisition occurred on day 63 following the initial vaccine or placebo injection. Within Boston, the person who donated was an adult of 18-55 years. Vaccination employed an Ad26 vector expressing the Wuhan-strain SARS-CoV-2 spike. Trimming stripped 6 bases from V and 5 bases from J, with 13 bases between. This CDR3 is 13 amino acids long. The germline gives CDR1 MDHEN, CDR2 SYDVKM. Sequencing used peripheral blood, obtained in a trial of Ad26.COV2.S vaccine versus placebo. The clonotype comes from a person between 18 and 65 years old who received the Ad26.COV2.S COVID-19 vaccine or a placebo. The chain links TRBV28 to TRBJ2-5; D is perhaps TRBD2 (6 bases). CDR3 sequence: CASSSRAGETQYF. The CDR3, as DNA: TGTGCCAGCAGCTCCCGAGCGGGCGAGACCCAGTACTTC.